The rows below give T cell receptor beta chains drawn from one sample of a study of T-cell reconstitution after alpha-beta-depleted transplantation in children. Each CDR3 protein gets one entry after TCRdb re-called the PCR reads with MiXCR. The table shows roughly 45,000 distinct CDR3 sequences, with around 9% occurring only once. Material: PBMCs, mostly from graft donor cells, obtained 60 days after TCRalphabeta/CD19-depleted stem cell transplant. These receptors were collected from a male patient aged 2 to 9 who had a stem cell transplant for chronic granulomatous disease, so the T cells may come from the graft donor. The CDR3 runs from the conserved cysteine through the conserved F or W. Each record gives: CDR3 protein, CDR3 DNA, D gene, J gene, V gene, clone size. D genes are given only for firm matches. Clone size is given for some rows only: seen once, a few or many times, or a class if the clone is expanded.

CDR3aa: CSAPRPGASTDTQYF
CDR3nt: TGCAGTGCTCCACGCCCCGGGGCTAGCACAGATACGCAGTATTTT
d_gene: -
j_gene: TRBJ2-3
v_gene: TRBV20-1
abundance: many

CDR3aa: CASSLASGRAADTQYF
CDR3nt: TGTGCCAGCAGCTTAGCTAGCGGGAGGGCAGCAGATACGCAGTATTTT
d_gene: TRBD2
j_gene: TRBJ2-3
v_gene: TRBV7-8
abundance: -

CDR3aa: CASSVRQVDTEAFF
CDR3nt: TGTGCCAGCAGCGTAAGACAGGTCGACACTGAAGCTTTCTTT
d_gene: -
j_gene: TRBJ1-1
v_gene: TRBV9
abundance: -

CDR3aa: CASSKVTESSYEQYF
CDR3nt: TGTGCCAGCAGCAAAGTTACGGAGAGCTCCTACGAGCAGTACTTC
d_gene: -
j_gene: TRBJ2-7
v_gene: TRBV21-1
abundance: few

CDR3aa: CASSPARVGTYEQYF
CDR3nt: TGTGCCAGCAGCCCTGCGCGGGTGGGTACCTACGAGCAGTACTTC
d_gene: -
j_gene: TRBJ2-7
v_gene: TRBV7-2
abundance: many

CDR3aa: CASSQDRTFSSYEQYF
CDR3nt: TGCGCCAGCAGCCAAGACCGGACTTTTTCATCCTACGAGCAGTACTTC
d_gene: -
j_gene: TRBJ2-7
v_gene: TRBV4-1
abundance: many

CDR3aa: CASSPDRVVMNTEAFF
CDR3nt: TGTGCCAGCAGCCCCGACAGGGTCGTGATGAACACTGAAGCTTTCTTT
d_gene: TRBD1
j_gene: TRBJ1-1
v_gene: TRBV5-6
abundance: -

CDR3aa: CASSLALTGSNGYTF
CDR3nt: TGTGCCAGCAGCTTAGCCCTGACAGGTTCGAATGGCTACACCTTC
d_gene: -
j_gene: TRBJ1-2
v_gene: TRBV7-6
abundance: -

CDR3aa: CASSLGEKLFF
CDR3nt: TGTGCCAGCAGTTTGGGAGAAAAACTGTTTTTT
d_gene: -
j_gene: TRBJ1-4
v_gene: TRBV12-3/TRBV12-4
abundance: many

CDR3aa: CASSSKVGEKETQYF
CDR3nt: TGTGCCAGCAGCTCCAAAGTAGGGGAAAAAGAGACCCAGTACTTC
d_gene: -
j_gene: TRBJ2-5
v_gene: TRBV7-9
abundance: many

CDR3aa: CASKTGSTGELFF
CDR3nt: TGTGCCAGCAAAACAGGGTCCACCGGGGAGCTGTTTTTT
d_gene: -
j_gene: TRBJ2-2
v_gene: TRBV6-1
abundance: few

CDR3aa: CASSVGFRNTGELFF
CDR3nt: TGTGCCAGCAGCGTGGGTTTCCGGAACACCGGGGAGCTGTTTTTT
d_gene: -
j_gene: TRBJ2-2
v_gene: TRBV9
abundance: -

CDR3aa: CASSEVAGGEQFF
CDR3nt: TGTGCCAGCAGCGAGGTAGCGGGGGGTGAGCAGTTCTTC
d_gene: TRBD2
j_gene: TRBJ2-1
v_gene: TRBV11-3
abundance: -

CDR3aa: CASSLGPGSSYNEQFF
CDR3nt: TGTGCCAGCAGCTTAGGTCCAGGGTCATCCTACAATGAGCAGTTCTTC
d_gene: -
j_gene: TRBJ2-1
v_gene: TRBV7-2
abundance: many

CDR3aa: CASHLTDTQYF
CDR3nt: TGCGCCAGCCATCTCACAGATACGCAGTATTTT
d_gene: -
j_gene: TRBJ2-3
v_gene: TRBV5-1
abundance: many

CDR3aa: CASRLIAYEQYF
CDR3nt: TGTGCCAGCAGATTAATTGCCTACGAGCAGTACTTC
d_gene: -
j_gene: TRBJ2-7
v_gene: TRBV7-9
abundance: many

CDR3aa: CASSVGPRAASSEYEQYF
CDR3nt: TGTGCCAGCAGCGTGGGGCCCCGGGCGGCCTCAAGCGAGTACGAGCAGTACTTC
d_gene: -
j_gene: TRBJ2-7
v_gene: TRBV9
abundance: many

CDR3aa: CSVSGARYGYTF
CDR3nt: TGCAGCGTAAGCGGGGCCCGCTATGGCTACACCTTC
d_gene: -
j_gene: TRBJ1-2
v_gene: TRBV29-1
abundance: many

CDR3aa: CASSSLAGGGGELFF
CDR3nt: TGCGCCAGCAGCTCACTAGCGGGAGGCGGCGGGGAGCTGTTTTTT
d_gene: TRBD2
j_gene: TRBJ2-2
v_gene: TRBV5-1
abundance: many

CDR3aa: CSARDLLAGGETGELFF
CDR3nt: TGCAGTGCTAGAGACCTCCTAGCGGGAGGTGAAACCGGGGAGCTGTTTTTT
d_gene: TRBD2
j_gene: TRBJ2-2
v_gene: TRBV20-1
abundance: many

CDR3aa: CASSPRGYKSTDTQYF
CDR3nt: TGTGCCAGCAGCCCTCGGGGGTACAAGAGCACAGATACGCAGTATTTT
d_gene: -
j_gene: TRBJ2-3
v_gene: TRBV2
abundance: many

CDR3aa: CASSPRQGQLSYNEQFF
CDR3nt: TGTGCCAGCTCACCACGACAGGGACAGCTCTCCTACAATGAGCAGTTCTTC
d_gene: TRBD1
j_gene: TRBJ2-1
v_gene: TRBV18
abundance: -

CDR3aa: CASSTGTANYGYTF
CDR3nt: TGTGCCAGCAGCACCGGGACAGCAAACTATGGCTACACCTTC
d_gene: TRBD1
j_gene: TRBJ1-2
v_gene: TRBV3-1
abundance: many

CDR3aa: CASSLALEGRGNQPQHF
CDR3nt: TGTGCCAGCAGCTTAGCGCTCGAGGGAAGGGGGAATCAGCCCCAGCATTTT
d_gene: -
j_gene: TRBJ1-5
v_gene: TRBV7-9
abundance: many

CDR3aa: CASSSGSQQPFYTF
CDR3nt: TGTGCCAGCAGTTCTGGATCCCAACAGCCATTCTACACCTTC
d_gene: -
j_gene: TRBJ1-2
v_gene: TRBV27
abundance: many

CDR3aa: CASSEQYTQETQYF
CDR3nt: TGTGCCAGCAGTGAACAGTATACCCAAGAGACCCAGTACTTC
d_gene: -
j_gene: TRBJ2-5
v_gene: TRBV6-1
abundance: -

CDR3aa: CSASYWQGYEQFF
CDR3nt: TGCAGTGCTAGTTACTGGCAGGGATATGAGCAGTTCTTC
d_gene: -
j_gene: TRBJ2-1
v_gene: TRBV20-1
abundance: many

CDR3aa: CASSEGARDEQFF
CDR3nt: TGTGCCAGCAGTGAGGGGGCTCGGGATGAGCAGTTCTTC
d_gene: -
j_gene: TRBJ2-1
v_gene: TRBV6-4
abundance: many

CDR3aa: CASSTSPGTSEGAGTQYF
CDR3nt: TGTGCCAGCAGCACCTCCCCAGGGACTAGTGAGGGGGCCGGGACCCAGTACTTC
d_gene: -
j_gene: TRBJ2-5
v_gene: TRBV9
abundance: many

CDR3aa: CASSLYGVTGQETQYF
CDR3nt: TGTGCCAGCAGCTTGTATGGGGTTACGGGACAAGAGACCCAGTACTTC
d_gene: -
j_gene: TRBJ2-5
v_gene: TRBV5-5
abundance: few

CDR3aa: CASSPILTDTQYF
CDR3nt: TGTGCCAGCAGCCCGATTCTCACAGATACGCAGTATTTT
d_gene: -
j_gene: TRBJ2-3
v_gene: TRBV11-2
abundance: medium-sized

CDR3aa: CSARDRIDNQPQHF
CDR3nt: TGCAGTGCTAGAGACAGGATTGACAATCAGCCCCAGCATTTT
d_gene: -
j_gene: TRBJ1-5
v_gene: TRBV20-1
abundance: many

CDR3aa: CASSPLSGNYGYTF
CDR3nt: TGTGCCAGCAGTCCATTGTCAGGGAACTATGGCTACACCTTC
d_gene: -
j_gene: TRBJ1-2
v_gene: TRBV12-3/TRBV12-4
abundance: many

CDR3aa: CASSSSGTGTSGANVLTF
CDR3nt: TGTGCCAGCAGTTCCTCCGGGACAGGGACGTCTGGGGCCAACGTCCTGACTTTC
d_gene: TRBD1
j_gene: TRBJ2-6
v_gene: TRBV28
abundance: medium-sized

CDR3aa: CSARDGKGQYF
CDR3nt: TGCAGTGCTAGAGACGGGAAAGGGCAGTATTTT
d_gene: -
j_gene: TRBJ2-3
v_gene: TRBV20-1
abundance: many

CDR3aa: CASSARTSGYTDTQYF
CDR3nt: TGCGCCAGCAGCGCCCGGACTAGCGGGTACACAGATACGCAGTATTTT
d_gene: TRBD2
j_gene: TRBJ2-3
v_gene: TRBV4-1
abundance: many

CDR3aa: CASSPGAISGNTIYF
CDR3nt: TGTGCCAGCTCACCAGGGGCGATCTCTGGAAACACCATATATTTT
d_gene: -
j_gene: TRBJ1-3
v_gene: TRBV18
abundance: many

CDR3aa: CASSGLAGAVGTDTQYF
CDR3nt: TGTGCCAGCAGTGGACTAGCGGGAGCCGTTGGCACAGATACGCAGTATTTT
d_gene: -
j_gene: TRBJ2-3
v_gene: TRBV21-1
abundance: many

CDR3aa: CSVLGMGGTEAFF
CDR3nt: TGCAGCGTTTTGGGGATGGGTGGCACTGAAGCTTTCTTT
d_gene: -
j_gene: TRBJ1-1
v_gene: TRBV29-1
abundance: many

CDR3aa: CSATPSGRAYEQYF
CDR3nt: TGCAGTGCTACCCCTAGCGGGAGGGCCTACGAGCAGTACTTC
d_gene: TRBD2
j_gene: TRBJ2-7
v_gene: TRBV20-1
abundance: many

CDR3aa: CASSESGVWGEQYF
CDR3nt: TGCGCCAGCAGTGAGTCGGGAGTTTGGGGTGAGCAGTACTTC
d_gene: -
j_gene: TRBJ2-7
v_gene: TRBV10-1
abundance: many

CDR3aa: CASSSPSTGYYEQYF
CDR3nt: TGTGCCAGCAGTTCCCCCTCCACAGGCTACTACGAGCAGTACTTC
d_gene: -
j_gene: TRBJ2-7
v_gene: TRBV6-5
abundance: many

CDR3aa: CASSVGQDYGYTF
CDR3nt: TGTGCCAGCAGCGTAGGGCAGGACTATGGCTACACCTTC
d_gene: -
j_gene: TRBJ1-2
v_gene: TRBV9
abundance: many

CDR3aa: CAIASTDTQYF
CDR3nt: TGTGCCATTGCAAGCACAGATACGCAGTATTTT
d_gene: -
j_gene: TRBJ2-3
v_gene: TRBV10-3
abundance: many

CDR3aa: CASSYSGGNYEQYF
CDR3nt: TGTGCCAGCAGTTACTCAGGGGGTAACTACGAGCAGTACTTC
d_gene: -
j_gene: TRBJ2-7
v_gene: TRBV6-5
abundance: -

CDR3aa: CSIPQGAGETQYF
CDR3nt: TGCAGTATACCTCAGGGGGCTGGAGAGACCCAGTACTTC
d_gene: TRBD1
j_gene: TRBJ2-5
v_gene: TRBV20-1
abundance: many

CDR3aa: CATQRGSGELFF
CDR3nt: TGTGCCACCCAAAGGGGGTCCGGGGAGCTGTTTTTT
d_gene: -
j_gene: TRBJ2-2
v_gene: TRBV11-2
abundance: many

CDR3aa: CASTQTWGNNNEQFF
CDR3nt: TGTGCCAGCACCCAAACTTGGGGAAATAACAATGAGCAGTTCTTC
d_gene: -
j_gene: TRBJ2-1
v_gene: TRBV27
abundance: many

CDR3aa: CSALPIGTEAFF
CDR3nt: TGCAGTGCCCTCCCTATTGGGACTGAAGCTTTCTTT
d_gene: -
j_gene: TRBJ1-1
v_gene: TRBV20-1
abundance: many

CDR3aa: CSASGLAGAYNEQFF
CDR3nt: TGCAGTGCCAGTGGCCTAGCGGGCGCCTACAATGAGCAGTTCTTC
d_gene: TRBD2
j_gene: TRBJ2-1
v_gene: TRBV20-1
abundance: many

CDR3aa: CAWSGGLVRETQYF
CDR3nt: TGTGCCTGGAGTGGGGGACTAGTTCGGGAGACCCAGTACTTC
d_gene: TRBD2
j_gene: TRBJ2-5
v_gene: TRBV30
abundance: -

CDR3aa: CASSWGADYEQYF
CDR3nt: TGTGCCAGCAGTTGGGGGGCGGACTACGAGCAGTACTTC
d_gene: -
j_gene: TRBJ2-7
v_gene: TRBV27
abundance: medium-sized

CDR3aa: CASSLQGARDTEAFF
CDR3nt: TGTGCCAGCAGCTTACAGGGGGCGCGGGACACTGAAGCTTTCTTT
d_gene: TRBD1
j_gene: TRBJ1-1
v_gene: TRBV7-8
abundance: many

CDR3aa: CASSSIRPTSGRGEQFF
CDR3nt: TGTGCCAGCAGCTCCATTAGGCCGACTAGCGGGAGGGGTGAGCAGTTCTTC
d_gene: TRBD2
j_gene: TRBJ2-1
v_gene: TRBV7-3
abundance: many